Listed here are 5 T cell receptor beta chains from one sample, sequenced in a study of blood T cell repertoires in COVID-19. Using immunoSEQ multiplex PCR, the repertoire was profiled, and TCRdb retains in-frame clones only, with some absent. The data contain approximately 74,000 clones, roughly 90% of them singletons. The sequencing input was peripheral blood. The source of these receptors is a man aged 65 to 79 with acute or convalescent COVID-19.

The CDR3 bases are TGTGCCAGCCGTACAGATACCTATAATTCACCCCTCCACTTT. Translated, it gives CASRTDTYNSPLHF. This rearrangement joins TRBV27 to TRBJ1-6; the D is unclear. The V and J ends lost 8 bases and 2 bases respectively, with 10 bases between them. In germline, CDR1 is MNHEY, CDR2 SMNVEV (reference sequence). The CDR3 consists of 14 residues.

CDR3 DNA sequence: TGCGCCAGCAGCCCAGGGGACACCCTCTCCTACGAGCAGTACTTC. This encodes CASSPGDTLSYEQYF. The chain uses TRBV5-1 and TRBJ2-7; perhaps TRBD1 as D (6 bases). This CDR3 comprises 15 residues. Trimming left V 4 bases short and J 0 bases short, with 14 bases between. CDR1 is SGHRS and CDR2 is YFSETQ in the germline V gene.

Only a few counts were recorded for this clone. One junction end does not reproduce the germline sequence, and a read error may be involved. Written as DNA, the CDR3 is TGTGCCAGCAGAAACCGAGGACTAGGCGTGGGAGTCTTC. Amino acids: CASRNRGLGVGVF. The V call is TRBV2, the J call TRBJ2-1; 7 bases are shared with TRBD2. This CDR3 is built from 13 residues. The V gene's germline CDR1 is SNHLY and CDR2 FYNNEI.

This clone was observed once. DNA of the CDR3: TGTGCCAGCAGCTTATTTGAGTGGGGAGAGAAACATAATTCACCCCTCCACTTT. Its protein product is CASSLFEWGEKHNSPLHF. This sequence joins TRBV11-2 and TRBJ1-6; the D is unclear. CDR1 and CDR2 from the germline V gene are SGHAT and FQNNGV. The ends were cut back, 2 bases at V and 5 bases at J, with 19 bases in the middle. There are 18 residues in the CDR3.

This clone was picked up one time. This rearrangement joins TRBV5-8 to TRBJ1-2; 8 positions match TRBD1. J was trimmed by 4 bases and V by 1 base; bases with no gene match: 3. Germline V lookup: CDR1 SGHTS, CDR2 YDEGEE. This CDR3 comprises 14 residues. The CDR3 region is CASSLIGTGYGYTF. CDR3 nucleotide sequence: TGTGCCAGCAGCTTGATTGGGACAGGCTATGGCTACACCTTC. The full variable domain, rest sourced from reference TRBV5-8 and TRBJ1-2, is EAGVTQSPTHLIKTRGQQATLRCSPISGHTSVYWYQQALGLGLQFLLWYDEGEERNRGNFPPRFSGRQFPNYSSELNVNALELEDSALYLCASSLIGTGYGYTFGSGTRLTVV.